The source of this T cell receptor beta chain is a study of CD8 T cells in Susac syndrome. The V and J ends lost 0 bases and 1 base respectively, with 10 bases between them. The CDR3 totals 14 residues. Germline V gene lookup returns CDR1 DFQATT and CDR2 SNEGSKA (reference sequence). Roughly 0.45 to 1 ug RNA was reverse transcribed with random hexamers. Amplification of TCR beta CDR3 spanned 54 Vbeta and 13 Jbeta via immunoSEQ multiplex PCR. Using its own MiXCR run on the immunoSEQ multiplex PCR reads, TCRdb lists one record per CDR3 protein. The data hold some 260,000 distinct CDR3 sequences, with about 85% observed a single time. TEMRA cells were FACS-enriched, unlike CD8+ and CD4+ T cells, which were negatively isolated.

The chain uses TRBV20-1 and TRBJ2-7; no reliable D call. Sample: CD8+ T cells from PBMCs. The origin of this receptor is a human donor with multiple sclerosis. The CDR3 DNA sequence: TGCAGTGCTAGAGATTTGGCGGAATCCTACGAGCAGTACTTC. It specifies CSARDLAESYEQYF.